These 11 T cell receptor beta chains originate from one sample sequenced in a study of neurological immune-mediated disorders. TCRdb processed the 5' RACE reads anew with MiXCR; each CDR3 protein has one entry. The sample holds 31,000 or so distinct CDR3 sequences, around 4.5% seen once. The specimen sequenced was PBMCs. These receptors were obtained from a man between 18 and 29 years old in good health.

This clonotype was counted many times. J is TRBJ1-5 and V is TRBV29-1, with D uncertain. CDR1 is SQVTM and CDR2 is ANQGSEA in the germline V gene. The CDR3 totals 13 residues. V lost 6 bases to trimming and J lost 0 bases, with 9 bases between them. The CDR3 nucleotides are TGCAGCGTAGGGTTCCGTAGCAATCAGCCCCAGCATTTT. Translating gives CSVGFRSNQPQHF.

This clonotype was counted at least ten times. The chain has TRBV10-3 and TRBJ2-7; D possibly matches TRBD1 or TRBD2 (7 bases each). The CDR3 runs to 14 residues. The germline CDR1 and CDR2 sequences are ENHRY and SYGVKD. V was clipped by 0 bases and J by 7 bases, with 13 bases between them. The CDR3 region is CAISESAGGGEQYF. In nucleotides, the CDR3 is TGTGCCATCAGTGAGTCGGCAGGGGGGGGGGAGCAGTACTTC.

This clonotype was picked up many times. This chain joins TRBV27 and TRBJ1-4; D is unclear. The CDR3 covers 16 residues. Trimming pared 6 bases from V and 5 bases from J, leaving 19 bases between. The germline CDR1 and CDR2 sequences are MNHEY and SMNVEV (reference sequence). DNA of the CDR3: TGTGCCAGCAGCTTTCAGCCCCCACACGTGAATGAAAAACTGTTTTTT. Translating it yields CASSFQPPHVNEKLFF.

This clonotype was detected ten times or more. CDR3 in amino acids: CASSGRGGRYQPQHF. The CDR3 DNA sequence: TGTGCCAGCAGTGGCCGTGGGGGTAGATATCAGCCCCAGCATTTT. The chain is built from TRBV7-8 and TRBJ1-5, with D perhaps matching TRBD1 (5 bases). The CDR3 loop spans 15 amino acids. Per the germline V gene, CDR1 is SGHVS and CDR2 is FQNEAQ. V dropped 6 bases and J dropped 5 bases, with 17 bases sitting between them.

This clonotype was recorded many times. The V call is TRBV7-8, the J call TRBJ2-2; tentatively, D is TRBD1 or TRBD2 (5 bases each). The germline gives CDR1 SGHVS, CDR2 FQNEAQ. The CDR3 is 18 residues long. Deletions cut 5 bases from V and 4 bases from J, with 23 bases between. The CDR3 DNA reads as TGTGCCAGCAGCCCCCTTGATCACGCAGGGACGAGCACCGGGGAGCTGTTTTTT. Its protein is CASSPLDHAGTSTGELFF. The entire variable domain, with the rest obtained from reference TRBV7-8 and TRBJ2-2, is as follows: GAGVSQSPRYKVAKRGQDVALRCDPISGHVSLFWYQQALGQGPEFLTYFQNEAQLDKSGLPSDRFFAERPEGSVSTLKIQRTQQEDSAVYLCASSPLDHAGTSTGELFFGEGSRLTVL.

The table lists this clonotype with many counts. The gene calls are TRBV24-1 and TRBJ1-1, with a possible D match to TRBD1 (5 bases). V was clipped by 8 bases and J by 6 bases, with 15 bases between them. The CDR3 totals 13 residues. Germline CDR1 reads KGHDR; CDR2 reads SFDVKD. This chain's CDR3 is CATIGAESSEAFF. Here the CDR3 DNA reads TGTGCCACCATAGGGGCGGAGTCCTCTGAAGCTTTCTTT.

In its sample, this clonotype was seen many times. CDR3 region: CASSQERRGAGYTF. Written as DNA, the CDR3 is TGCGCCAGCAGCCAAGAACGGAGGGGGGCTGGCTACACCTTC. The rearrangement uses TRBV4-1 and TRBJ1-2; TRBD1 is a possible D gene (6 bases). Trimming removed 0 bases at V and 7 bases at J, with 12 bases between. This CDR3 comprises 14 residues. Per the germline V gene, CDR1 is MGHRA and CDR2 is YSYEKL.

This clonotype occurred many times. The CDR3 DNA sequence: TGTGCCACCAAGGGAAGGGGCGCGGGTGGCTACACCTTC. This sequence encodes CATKGRGAGGYTF. The chain is built from TRBV24-1 and TRBJ1-2, with D possibly being TRBD1 (5 bases). CDR1 KGHDR and CDR2 SFDVKD come from the germline V gene. V was pared by 8 bases and J by 7 bases, with 16 bases between. CDR3 length equals 13 residues.

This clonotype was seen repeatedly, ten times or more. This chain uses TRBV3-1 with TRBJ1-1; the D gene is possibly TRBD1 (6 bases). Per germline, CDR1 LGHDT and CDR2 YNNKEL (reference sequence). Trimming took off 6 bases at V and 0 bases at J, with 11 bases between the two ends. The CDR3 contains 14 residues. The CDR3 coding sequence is TGTGCCAGCAGGCCCGGGACATTGAACACTGAAGCTTTCTTT. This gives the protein CASRPGTLNTEAFF. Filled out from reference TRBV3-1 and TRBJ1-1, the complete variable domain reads DTAVSQTPKYLVTQMGNDKSIKCEQNLGHDTMYWYKQDSKKFLKIMFSYNNKELIINETVPNRFSPKSPDKAHLNLHINSLELGDSAVYFCASRPGTLNTEAFFGQGTRLTVV.

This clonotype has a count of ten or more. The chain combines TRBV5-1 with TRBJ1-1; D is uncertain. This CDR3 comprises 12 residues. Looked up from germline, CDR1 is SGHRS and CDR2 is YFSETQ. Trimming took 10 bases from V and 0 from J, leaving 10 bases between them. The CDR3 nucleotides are TGCGCCTCCCTGGGAATGAACACTGAAGCTTTCTTT. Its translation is CASLGMNTEAFF.

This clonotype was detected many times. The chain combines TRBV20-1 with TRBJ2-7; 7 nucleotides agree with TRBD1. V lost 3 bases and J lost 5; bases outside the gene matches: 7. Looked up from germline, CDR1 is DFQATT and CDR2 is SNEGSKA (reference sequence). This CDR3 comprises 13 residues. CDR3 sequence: CSASVGTAHEQYF. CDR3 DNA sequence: TGCAGTGCTAGCGTCGGGACAGCCCACGAGCAGTACTTC.